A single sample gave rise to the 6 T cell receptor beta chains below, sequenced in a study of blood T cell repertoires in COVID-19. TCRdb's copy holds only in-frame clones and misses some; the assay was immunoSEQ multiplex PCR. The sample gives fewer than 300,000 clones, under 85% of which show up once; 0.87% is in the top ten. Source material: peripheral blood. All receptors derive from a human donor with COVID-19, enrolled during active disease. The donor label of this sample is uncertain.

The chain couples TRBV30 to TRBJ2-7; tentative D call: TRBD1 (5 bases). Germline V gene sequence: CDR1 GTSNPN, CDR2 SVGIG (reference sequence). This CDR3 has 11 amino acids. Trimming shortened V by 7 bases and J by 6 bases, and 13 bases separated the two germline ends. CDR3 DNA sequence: TGTGCCTCCTCGGACACAAGCGAGCAGTACTTC. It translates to CASSDTSEQYF.

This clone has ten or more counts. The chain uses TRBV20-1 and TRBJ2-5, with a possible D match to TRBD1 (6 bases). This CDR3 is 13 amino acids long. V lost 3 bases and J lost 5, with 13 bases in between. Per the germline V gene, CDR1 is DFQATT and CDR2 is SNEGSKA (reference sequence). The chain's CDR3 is CSASWGRRETQYF. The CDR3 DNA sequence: TGCAGTGCTAGTTGGGGGCGAAGGGAGACCCAGTACTTC.

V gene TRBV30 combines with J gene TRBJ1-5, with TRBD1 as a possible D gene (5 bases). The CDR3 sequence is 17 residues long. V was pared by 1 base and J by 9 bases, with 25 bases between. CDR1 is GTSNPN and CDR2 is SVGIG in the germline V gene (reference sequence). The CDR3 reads CAWSGRGGDPAGWPQHF. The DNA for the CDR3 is TGTGCCTGGAGTGGACGGGGGGGGGACCCCGCCGGGTGGCCCCAGCATTTT.

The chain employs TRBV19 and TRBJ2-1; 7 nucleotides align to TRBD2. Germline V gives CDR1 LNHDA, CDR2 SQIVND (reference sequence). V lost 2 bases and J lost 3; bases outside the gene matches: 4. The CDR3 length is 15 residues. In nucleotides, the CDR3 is TGTGCCAGTAGTATATCTAGCGGAGTCTACAATGAGCAGTTCTTC. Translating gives CASSISSGVYNEQFF.

In DNA form, the CDR3 reads TGTGCCAGCAGTCCTCTTGGGGGCAACTACAATGAGCAGTTCTTC. Residues: CASSPLGGNYNEQFF. This chain uses TRBV7-3 with TRBJ2-1; D possibly corresponds to TRBD1 (6 bases). The CDR3 runs 15 residues. Germline CDR1 reads SGHTA; CDR2 reads FQGTGA. With 6 bases removed from V and 3 bases from J, the gap between germline ends came to 15 bases.

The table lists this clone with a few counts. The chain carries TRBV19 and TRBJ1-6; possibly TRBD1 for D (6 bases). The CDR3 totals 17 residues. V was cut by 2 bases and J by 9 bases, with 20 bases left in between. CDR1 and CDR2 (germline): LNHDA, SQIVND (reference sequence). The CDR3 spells CASSIRHTGRASSPLHF. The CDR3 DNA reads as TGTGCCAGTAGTATACGGCACACAGGGAGAGCGTCTTCACCCCTCCACTTT.